The entry below describes one TCR beta chain. As processed by the authors: Reference gene primer amplification gave estimated nucleated cell counts. TCRdb keeps only in-frame clones here, not all; method: immunoSEQ multiplex PCR. V and J calls plus clone size are reproduced from that table; the DNA served to infer D and trimming. This sample yields 150,000 to 200,000 clones, of which more than 70% are seen a single time; 10% belongs to the top ten. This sample was included in a study of blood T cell repertoires in COVID-19. Study information: Collection of acute and convalescent COVID-19 samples took place in the United States, Italy and Spain. Sources were T cells, B-cell-depleted T cells, or PBMCs; the material itself was cDNA or gDNA.

Germline lookup yields CDR1 SEHNR and CDR2 FQNEAQ (reference sequence). The CDR3 totals 14 residues. Between the trimmed V and J ends, which lost 5 bases and 1 base, there was a span of 11 bases. Specimen: peripheral blood. The clonotype was recovered from a woman aged 80 or older with active or convalescent COVID-19. V is TRBV7-9 and J is TRBJ1-2; possible D gene TRBD1, 6 bases. This CDR3 is CASSRGDNNYGYTF. The DNA for the CDR3 is TGTGCCAGCAGCAGAGGGGACAATAACTATGGCTACACCTTC. Together with reference TRBV7-9 and TRBJ1-2, the CDR3 gives the full variable domain: DTGVSQNPRHKITKRGQNVTFRCDPISEHNRLYWYRQTLGQGPEFLTYFQNEAQLEKSRLLSDRFSAERPKGSFSTLEIQRTEQGDSAMYLCASSRGDNNYGYTFGSGTRLTVV.